One and the same sample provided the 8 T cell receptor beta chains below, sequenced in a study of regulatory T cells in long-lasting Graves disease. HTBI primers from iRepertoire and Arm-PCR of CDR3 regions yielded the TCR beta libraries. Using its own MiXCR run on the multiplex PCR reads, TCRdb lists one record per CDR3 protein. The table includes around 250,000 distinct CDR3 sequences, 20% detected once. Described time point: newly diagnosed GD, antithyroid drugs for less than 3 months. PBMC-extracted RNA yielded the TCR library. The sample was peripheral blood mononuclear cells (PBMCs), taken at new diagnosis, from a patient treated with antithyroid drugs. The receptors stem from a female donor with Graves disease.

This clonotype was detected ten times or more. For the CDR3, the DNA is TGTGCCAGCAGCTCCCAGACGGGGGGGTCTTACAATGAGCAGTTCTTC. It translates to CASSSQTGGSYNEQFF. The rearrangement uses TRBV7-2 and TRBJ2-1, with 8 bases lining up with TRBD2. After removal of 4 bases from V and 4 bases from J, the junction contained 9 bases not matched to a gene. The CDR3 has 16 amino acids. The germline CDR1 and CDR2 sequences are SGHTA and FQGNSA.

The table lists this clonotype with many counts. This chain uses TRBV7-9 with TRBJ2-1; D is unresolved. The CDR3 has 14 amino acids. Between the trimmed V and J ends, which lost 2 bases and 7 bases, there was a span of 12 bases. Germline V lookup: CDR1 SEHNR, CDR2 FQNEAQ (reference sequence). The CDR3 DNA sequence: TGTGCCAGCAGCTTAAGTCCGGCAGATAATGAGCAGTTCTTC. Its protein product is CASSLSPADNEQFF.

The rearrangement uses TRBV6-2 or TRBV6-3 and TRBJ1-5; TRBD1 is a possible D gene (6 bases). Deletions cut 6 bases from V and 1 base from J, with 13 bases between. This CDR3 is built from 15 residues. Germline V gives CDR1 MNHEY, CDR2 SVGEGT. The CDR3 protein is CASRLSGASNQPQHF. In DNA form, the CDR3 reads TGTGCCAGCAGGCTTTCAGGGGCGAGCAATCAGCCCCAGCATTTT.

This clonotype was seen repeatedly, ten times or more. The rearrangement joins TRBV4-2 to TRBJ2-7; D perhaps matches TRBD1 (5 bases). The V end was cut by 1 base, the J end by 0 bases, with 13 bases between. The CDR3 extends over 16 amino acids. Germline-derived CDR1 and CDR2 are LGHNA and YNFKEQ. CDR3 sequence reads: CASSQVEGASSYEQYF. The CDR3 region has the DNA TGTGCCAGCAGCCAAGTAGAAGGGGCTAGCTCCTACGAGCAGTACTTC.

In this sample, this clonotype turned up many times. A much larger clonotype is one base distant, so this may be a read error. V usage is TRBV20-1 and J usage is TRBJ2-1, with 13 bases identical to TRBD2. CDR1 is DFQATT, CDR2 SNEGSKA, per germline (reference sequence). This CDR3 is 17 amino acids long. The CDR3 is CSAPGLAGLSSYNEQLF. The CDR3 bases are TGCAGTGCCCCGGGACTAGCGGGGTTGAGCTCCTACAATGAGCAGCTCTTC.

J is TRBJ2-1 and V is TRBV12-3 or TRBV12-4; D may be TRBD2 (5 bases). V was clipped by 3 bases and J by 10 bases, with 10 bases between them. This CDR3 contains 12 residues. This chain's CDR3 is CASSFDSGEQFF. DNA for the CDR3: TGTGCCAGCAGTTTCGATTCGGGAGAGCAGTTCTTC.

This clonotype was seen repeatedly, ten times or more. The gene calls are TRBV11-2 and TRBJ2-7; 9 nucleotides line up with TRBD1. The CDR3 runs to 15 residues. CDR1 is SGHAT and CDR2 is FQNNGV in the germline V gene. Losses at the gene ends were 1 base for V and 4 bases for J; bases not matched to a gene: 5. CDR3 protein: CASSLVPGQGYEQYF. CDR3 DNA: TGTGCCAGCAGCTTAGTCCCAGGACAGGGGTACGAGCAGTACTTC.

With respect to this clonotype: It is unclear where the CDR3 begins or ends on the DNA, so no DNA is shown, and the CDR3 is as TCRdb lists it. The chain uses TRBV11-2 and TRBJ2-1. Germline V gives CDR1 SGHAT, CDR2 FQNNGV. Counting both end residues, the CDR3 totals 23 amino acids. The CDR3 reads CASSFYICSAKSYRDSPYNEQFF.